A single T cell receptor (beta chain) is shown here with its context. Its recognized antigen is unknown. The sample holds no much larger clone one base away, and base qualities are not on file. The CDR3 spans 15 residues, from the cysteine through the phenylalanine. The CDR3 DNA has 45 bases and is translated from base 1. The germline V gene (reference sequence) yields SEHNR for CDR1 and FQNEAQ for CDR2. The junction shows trimming of 5 bases on V and 6 bases on J, plus 19 bases between the germline ends. This entry is derived from a study of T cell responses to AZD1222 COVID-19 vaccine (dated by TCRdb to about 2021). Some background on the complete study: AZD1222 recipients whose second dose came at about 4 weeks and those whose second dose came at about 12 weeks were combined into one group, since spike-specific TCR depth and breadth did not differ between the two schedules. A total of 230 to 250 trial participants underwent TCR sequencing, of whom 207 received two doses of AZD1222 and some 25 received two doses of the MenACWY control vaccine. Trial participants were enrolled into age subgroups of 18-55, 56-69 and 70-plus years, which contained around 150, 28 and 57 TCR-sequenced participants, respectively. Beyond this particular receptor, the publication reports: Only a handful of AZD1222 recipients were SARS-CoV-2 seropositive at baseline, limiting conclusions about previously exposed vaccinees. A significant rise in spike-specific TCR breadth and depth was observed after two AZD1222 doses relative to day 0 and relative to MenACWY recipients. In the small 56-69-year group, the increase in depth fell short of significance, most likely because of low power. The whole spike protein was spanned by vaccine-associated CD4 TCRs, and dominant responses were seen in regions 160-218 and 743-854. Participants were mostly white British, with more females than males. The authors suggested clonal diversity may have been underestimated. Nearly half of unique spike-specific TCRs reportedly recognized epitopes outside regions mutated in the B.1.351 and B.1.1.7 variants. Because no day 14 peak-response samples were available, repertoires were characterized only after the peak T cell response.

The sample's time point label is to be understood as: baseline before first vaccination. The vaccinee samples were drawn from two UK trials, COV001 and COV002, one of which was a single-blind randomized controlled phase 2/3 trial testing AZD1222 (ChAdOx1 nCoV-19) in healthy adults. For TCRbeta chain sequencing, PBMC samples were collected from trial participants at day 0 and at day 28 after the second dose. The CDR3 regions of human TCRbeta chains were analyzed by immunosequencing. The authors processed their data as follows. TCRs in the repertoires were matched against a reference library of SARS-CoV-2-specific TCRs that had been generated with the MIRA antigen-specificity platform. Breadth was defined as the fraction of unique TCRs that were SARS-CoV-2-associated, and depth was defined as the fraction of total T cells that were SARS-CoV-2-associated. Using the MIRA data, each spike-specific TCR was mapped to the spike region that the TCR reacts to and placed in a CD4 or CD8 class. Log10-transformed breadth and depth values were compared by one-way ANOVA with Sidak's multiple comparisons tests. TCRdb stores this immuneACCESS table with in-frame sequences only. Part of the clones is absent; in the studies checked, under half of the shortfall reflects unresolved V genes, and no reason is known for the rest. The V and J calls and clone size are taken from that table; D and trimming were inferred from the DNA. This sample has more than 100,000 clones in its table, and 87% of those were observed once. The top ten clones comprise approximately 1.5% of the sample.

Sequencing was performed on peripheral blood, taken on day 0 of AZD1222 vaccination. The receptor chain draws on TRBV7-9 and TRBJ1-1, with TRBD1 perhaps the D gene, on 6 matching bases. This receptor was obtained from an adult in good health. Read as DNA, the sequence is TGTGCCAGCAGCCCGACACAGGGTTTGGGTTCTGAAGCTTTCTTT. Translated, it reads CASSPTQGLGSEAFF. Here the CDR3 is joined to the reference TRBV7-9 and TRBJ1-1 genes, and the full variable domain is: DTGVSQNPRHKITKRGQNVTFRCDPISEHNRLYWYRQTLGQGPEFLTYFQNEAQLEKSRLLSDRFSAERPKGSFSTLEIQRTEQGDSAMYLCASSPTQGLGSEAFFGQGTRLTVV.